This T cell receptor beta chain appears in the sequencing data of a study of PD-L1 blockade in urothelial cancer. Turning to the study itself: Patients went on atezolizumab in about 2014, receiving 1,200 mg intravenously every 3 weeks. Men with urothelial cancer arising in the bladder made up about 90% of the roughly 29 patients. At 3 weeks (second dose) and 6 weeks after starting treatment, blood was analyzed. Counts from blood samples showed a median of roughly 150,000 T cells.

CDR3 length: 22 residues. With V trimmed by 6 bases and J by 5 bases, 28 bases remained unmatched. The V gene's germline CDR1 is MNHEY and CDR2 SMNVEV (reference sequence). This clone showed up just once. TCRdb's table, derived via immunoSEQ multiplex PCR, lists solely in-frame clones and lacks some. This table has approximately 65,000 clones, about 89% appearing once. This rearrangement joins TRBV27 to TRBJ2-2; 9 bases are a match to TRBD2. The material sequenced was PBMCs, taken around atezolizumab (anti-PD-L1) treatment. The sequence was obtained from a man aged 55 to 70 with urothelial cancer. CDR3 bases: TGTGCCAGCAGCCCGTTCCCCCTCCCCGGGGGCTTAGCGGGAGTTAGGACCGGGGAGCTGTTTTTT. Its protein product is CASSPFPLPGGLAGVRTGELFF.